This T cell receptor (beta chain) was identified in a study of cytotoxic CD8 clonotypes in ibrutinib-treated CLL. Using immunoSEQ multiplex PCR, the repertoire was profiled, and TCRdb retains in-frame clones only, with some absent. The repertoire has fewer than 300,000 clones, 60% to 80% of them found once; the top ten carry roughly 6%. V lost 5 bases to trimming and J lost 6 bases, with 14 bases between them. CDR1 SGHAT and CDR2 FQNNGV come from the germline V gene. This CDR3 has 13 amino acids. The specimen comprised PBMCs, sampled at disease progression, from a patient treated with ibrutinib. This rearrangement joins TRBV11-2 to TRBJ2-7; a possible D gene is TRBD2 (5 bases). The receptor was isolated from a human donor with chronic lymphocytic leukemia. The CDR3 spells CASSLGLDGEQYF. The CDR3, as DNA: TGTGCCAGCAGCCTAGGACTGGATGGCGAGCAGTACTTC.